Listed below are T cell receptor beta chains from one sample, sequenced in a study of EBV T-cell therapy then PD-1 blockade in nasopharyngeal carcinoma. What these receptors recognize is not known. Sequenced by immunoSEQ multiplex PCR; TCRdb stores in-frame clones only, minus some. The sample lists 17,000 or so clones; over 80% were seen once. The sequences come from CD8+ T cells from blood, collected at day 0 from a patient whose treatment included autologous EBV-specific T cells and nivolumab. The origin of the receptors is a man aged 40-49 years with nasopharyngeal carcinoma. Each CDR3 is given with its conserved first and last residue. Fields, in order: V gene, clone size, D gene, J gene, CDR3 protein, CDR3 DNA. D genes are given only for firm matches. Rows give clone size only sometimes, using once, few, many, or a class for an expanded clone.

TRBV6-5	-	-	TRBJ2-2	CASSYRGENTGELFF	TGTGCCAGCAGTTACAGGGGCGAGAACACCGGGGAGCTGTTTTTT
TRBV5-5	once	-	TRBJ1-2	CASSLVMVTLEGYTF	TGTGCCAGCAGCTTGGTTATGGTAACGCTGGAGGGCTACACCTTC
TRBV5-1	-	TRBD1	TRBJ1-2	CASSTGTGEWSGYTF	TGCGCCAGCAGCACCGGGACAGGGGAGTGGAGTGGCTACACCTTC
TRBV27	-	-	TRBJ1-1	CASSLHIGKNTEAFF	TGTGCCAGCAGTCTCCATATCGGGAAGAACACTGAAGCTTTCTTT
TRBV5-8	medium-sized	-	TRBJ1-5	CASSLDDYDNQPQHF	TGTGCCAGCAGCTTGGATGATTATGACAATCAGCCCCAGCATTTT
TRBV20-1	once	-	TRBJ2-5	CSASRRMQETQYF	TGCAGTGCTAGTCGGCGGATGCAAGAGACCCAGTACTTC
TRBV19	-	-	TRBJ1-5	CASSWAGLQPQHF	TGTGCCAGTAGCTGGGCAGGGCTTCAGCCCCAGCATTTT
TRBV6-4	-	-	TRBJ2-2	CASSDSSTGELFF	TGTGCCAGCAGTGACTCGAGCACCGGGGAGCTGTTTTTT
TRBV15	-	-	TRBJ2-1	CATSPLGGGSYNEQFF	TGTGCCACCAGCCCACTCGGCGGGGGCTCTTACAATGAGCAGTTCTTC
TRBV2	-	TRBD1	TRBJ2-7	CASGRGLGEQYF	TGTGCCAGCGGCAGGGGGCTTGGCGAGCAGTACTTC
TRBV4-3	-	-	TRBJ2-1	CASSPEGGAGEQFF	TGCGCCAGCAGCCCGGAGGGGGGGGCCGGCGAGCAGTTCTTC
TRBV19	-	-	TRBJ2-3	CASSIGFTGTQYF	TGTGCCAGTAGTATTGGGTTCACGGGTACGCAGTATTTT
TRBV4-2	-	TRBD1	TRBJ2-1	CASSQEGPGTGASNEQFF	TGTGCCAGCAGCCAAGAGGGGCCCGGGACAGGGGCATCCAATGAGCAGTTCTTC
TRBV6-5	few	-	TRBJ2-7	CASSYVGGEQYF	TGTGCCAGCAGTTACGTAGGGGGCGAGCAGTACTTC
TRBV4-3	-	-	TRBJ1-3	CASSQDWGTNSGNTIYF	TGCGCCAGCAGCCAAGATTGGGGCACCAACTCTGGAAACACCATATATTTT
TRBV7-2	-	TRBD1	TRBJ1-2	CASSPRQGFGYGYTF	TGTGCCAGCAGCCCCCGACAGGGGTTTGGCTATGGCTACACCTTC
TRBV27	-	-	TRBJ2-3	CASRRAVDGTDTQYF	TGTGCCAGCAGGCGAGCGGTGGACGGCACAGATACGCAGTATTTT
TRBV7-9	-	TRBD1	TRBJ2-7	CASSLADRGRGEQYF	TGTGCCAGCAGCTTAGCCGACAGGGGGCGCGGCGAGCAGTACTTC
TRBV19	medium-sized	-	TRBJ1-1	CASSLTLNTEAFF	TGTGCCAGTAGTCTAACCTTGAACACTGAAGCTTTCTTT
TRBV6-4	few	TRBD1	TRBJ2-6	CASSGTGGSGANVLTF	TGTGCCAGCAGTGGGACAGGGGGCTCTGGGGCCAACGTCCTGACTTTC
TRBV4-1	-	TRBD1	TRBJ1-2	CASSFGQGAEGNGYTF	TGCGCCAGCAGCTTCGGACAGGGGGCTGAAGGGAATGGCTACACCTTC
TRBV4-1	-	TRBD2	TRBJ2-3	CASSPSGTSGGGTDTQYF	TGCGCCAGCAGCCCCTCCGGGACTAGCGGGGGGGGCACAGATACGCAGTATTTT
TRBV5-4	few	-	TRBJ1-2	CASSWGRTGYTF	TGTGCCAGCAGCTGGGGACGGACTGGCTACACCTTC
TRBV24-1	-	TRBD1	TRBJ2-5	CATSDGDRASKTQYF	TGTGCCACCAGTGATGGGGACAGGGCCTCAAAGACCCAGTACTTC
TRBV12-3/TRBV12-4	-	-	TRBJ2-1	CASSLSYNEQFF	TGTGCCAGCAGTTTAAGCTACAATGAGCAGTTCTTC
TRBV4-3	once	-	TRBJ2-2	CASSLSETGELFF	TGCGCCAGCAGCCTCAGTGAAACCGGGGAGCTGTTTTTT
TRBV4-3	-	-	TRBJ2-5	CASSQADGWQETQYF	TGCGCCAGCAGCCAAGCTGACGGATGGCAAGAGACCCAGTACTTC
TRBV11-3	-	-	TRBJ1-1	CASSPPLSAEAFF	TGTGCCAGCAGCCCTCCCCTATCGGCTGAAGCTTTCTTT
TRBV7-9	once	-	TRBJ2-1	CASSSNRGSYNEQFF	TGTGCCAGCAGCTCCAACCGGGGTTCCTACAATGAGCAGTTCTTC
TRBV2	-	-	TRBJ2-1	CASSDLVYNEQFF	TGTGCCAGCAGTGACCTAGTATACAATGAGCAGTTCTTC
TRBV7-6	-	-	TRBJ2-1	CASSLRGNEQFF	TGTGCCAGCAGCTTGAGGGGTAATGAGCAGTTCTTC
TRBV3-1/TRBV3-2	-	-	TRBJ2-7	CASSLTGGYEQYF	TGTGCCAGCAGCCTGACAGGCGGCTACGAGCAGTACTTC
TRBV5-5	-	TRBD1	TRBJ2-3	CASSQRTGGTDTQYF	TGTGCCAGCAGCCAACGGACAGGTGGTACAGATACGCAGTATTTT
TRBV7-6	-	-	TRBJ1-5	CASSLGRGNQPQHF	TGTGCCAGCAGCTTAGGGAGGGGAAATCAGCCCCAGCATTTT
TRBV6-4	-	TRBD1	TRBJ2-2	CASSAGQVNTGELFF	TGTGCCAGCAGCGCGGGACAGGTTAACACCGGGGAGCTGTTTTTT
TRBV4-2	-	TRBD2	TRBJ2-2	CASSQDAGGPGELFF	TGTGCCAGCAGCCAAGATGCGGGGGGGCCCGGGGAGCTGTTTTTT
TRBV7-9	-	-	TRBJ2-7	CASIAGTPYEQYF	TGTGCCAGCATAGCCGGAACACCCTACGAGCAGTACTTC
TRBV7-6	-	TRBD1	TRBJ1-6	CASSRSPDRGKNSPLHF	TGTGCCAGCAGCCGTTCCCCAGACAGGGGCAAAAATTCACCCCTCCACTTT
TRBV24-1	-	-	TRBJ2-2	CATRDSNTGELFF	TGTGCCACCAGAGACAGTAACACCGGGGAGCTGTTTTTT
TRBV7-9	-	-	TRBJ2-1	CASSPALGSYNEQFF	TGTGCCAGCAGCCCCGCGTTGGGCTCCTACAATGAGCAGTTCTTC
TRBV27	few	TRBD1	TRBJ1-2	CASSDRTGIFNYGYTF	TGTGCCAGCAGTGATAGGACAGGGATATTTAACTATGGCTACACCTTC
TRBV6-4	-	-	TRBJ2-5	CASRNRAAQAQETQYF	TGTGCCAGCAGGAATCGGGCGGCCCAGGCCCAAGAGACCCAGTACTTC
TRBV14	-	TRBD2	TRBJ2-5	CASSQGLAKSQETQYF	TGTGCCAGCAGCCAGGGACTAGCGAAGAGCCAAGAGACCCAGTACTTC
TRBV7-6	-	-	TRBJ2-7	CASSGGTYEQYF	TGTGCCAGTTCTGGGGGAACCTACGAGCAGTACTTC
TRBV5-4	-	-	TRBJ2-3	CASSFGFTDTQYF	TGTGCCAGCAGCTTTGGGTTCACAGATACGCAGTATTTT
TRBV27	-	TRBD2	TRBJ2-7	CASSRRSGATYEQYF	TGTGCCAGCAGCCGCCGTAGCGGGGCGACCTACGAGCAGTACTTC
TRBV2	-	-	TRBJ1-1	CARRVGVTEAFF	TGTGCCAGGCGGGTCGGGGTAACTGAAGCTTTCTTT
TRBV13	once	TRBD2	TRBJ2-3	CASSTPLAGGTDTQYF	TGTGCCAGCAGCACCCCCCTAGCGGGGGGGACAGATACGCAGTATTTT